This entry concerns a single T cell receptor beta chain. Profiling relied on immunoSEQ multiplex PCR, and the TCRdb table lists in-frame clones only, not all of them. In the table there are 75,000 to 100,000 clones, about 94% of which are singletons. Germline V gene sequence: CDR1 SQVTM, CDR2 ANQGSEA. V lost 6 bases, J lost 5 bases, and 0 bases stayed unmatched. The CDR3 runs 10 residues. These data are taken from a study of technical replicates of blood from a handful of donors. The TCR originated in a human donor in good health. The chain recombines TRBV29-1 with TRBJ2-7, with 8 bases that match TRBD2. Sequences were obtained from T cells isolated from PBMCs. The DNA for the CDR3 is TGCAGCGTCGGGGGGGACGAGCAGTACTTC. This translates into CSVGGDEQYF.